Presented here are 21 T cell receptor beta chains from one specimen sequenced in a study of regulatory and conventional T cells in RAG deficiency. Method: immunoSEQ multiplex PCR; TCRdb's copy keeps in-frame clones and lacks some. Among 32,000 or so clones, about 88% were seen once, and the ten largest hold roughly an eighth. Another study also made use of these data, one on regulatory T cells. As that report states: The PCR used 52 TRBV and 13 TRBJ primers.

Sequenced material: CD8+ T cells sorted from blood. These receptors came from a human donor in good health.

The chain recombines TRBV7-8 with TRBJ2-1; 9 bases agree with TRBD2. This CDR3 comprises 14 residues. Per germline, CDR1 SGHVS and CDR2 FQNEAQ. The J segment lost 12 bases and the V segment lost 0 bases, leaving 6 bases of the junction unmatched. CDR3 in DNA: TGTGCCAGCAGCTTAGCGCGGGAGGGTCTGGTGCAGTTCTTC. Its protein product is CASSLAREGLVQFF.

The chain employs TRBV7-8 and TRBJ2-1; 7 bases map to TRBD2. The CDR3 sequence is 16 residues long. Germline CDR1 is SGHVS and CDR2 is FQNEAQ. The V segment lost 6 bases and the J segment 0 bases; nucleotides outside the gene matches: 8. CDR3 nucleotides: TGTGCCAGCAGGCGGTTAGCGGGTGGCTCCTACAATGAGCAGTTCTTC. Protein: CASRRLAGGSYNEQFF.

The rearrangement links TRBV7-3 to TRBJ2-5; the D is unclear. The CDR3 has 13 amino acids. The V end was cut by 6 bases, the J end by 1 base, with 9 bases between. Germline assignment: CDR1 SGHTA and CDR2 FQGTGA. The DNA for the CDR3 is TGTGCCAGCAGGGATCAATGCCAAGAGACCCAGTACTTC. Its translation: CASRDQCQETQYF.

V is TRBV6-5 and J is TRBJ1-5, with D tentatively TRBD1 (5 bases). This CDR3 contains 14 residues. The V gene's germline CDR1 is MNHEY and CDR2 SVGAGI. The ends were cut back, 5 bases at V and 6 bases at J, with 14 bases in the middle. The CDR3 region has the DNA TGTGCCAGCAGTGAAAGGGGCCAGGGTCAGCCCCAGCATTTT. Protein product: CASSERGQGQPQHF.

The V and J genes are TRBV5-5 and TRBJ2-2, with D possibly TRBD2 on 5 matching bases. The CDR3 runs to 12 residues. Trimming stripped 6 bases from V and 7 bases from J, with 10 bases between. From germline, CDR1 is SGHKS and CDR2 YYEKEE (reference sequence). The CDR3 here is CASTRTGGELFF. DNA for the CDR3: TGTGCCAGCACCCGGACTGGCGGGGAGCTGTTTTTT.

This chain joins TRBV7-9 and TRBJ2-5; the D gene is possibly TRBD1 (6 bases). The end of the DNA fits TRBJ2-7 better, so the J call may be wrong. This CDR3 has 16 residues. Germline V lookup: CDR1 SEHNR, CDR2 FQNEAQ (reference sequence). CDR3 amino acids: CASSHKDSHGPYEQYF. The CDR3 DNA sequence: TGTGCCAGCAGCCACAAGGACAGCCATGGCCCCTACGAGCAGTACTTC.

There are a few counts of this clone. The chain joins TRBV19 to TRBJ1-5, with no clear D. V lost 7 bases to trimming and J lost 0 bases, with 13 bases between them. Germline V CDR1 and CDR2: LNHDA, SQIVND (reference sequence). This CDR3 spans 15 amino acids. Written as DNA, the CDR3 is TGTGCCAGTACCCGAACGCTGCTTAGCAATCAGCCCCAGCATTTT. Amino acids: CASTRTLLSNQPQHF.

V and J are TRBV5-6 and TRBJ2-1; 7 bases align to TRBD2. CDR3 length: 14 amino acids. Germline trimming cut 2 bases from V and 4 bases from J; bases unmatched to any gene: 3. Germline assignment: CDR1 SGHDT and CDR2 YYEEEE. In DNA form, the CDR3 reads TGTGCCAGCAGCTTTTTGCGGGAGTACAATGAGCAGTTCTTC. Residues: CASSFLREYNEQFF.

The genes are TRBV9 and TRBJ2-1; TRBD2 agrees at 9 bases. Germline CDR1 SGDLS, CDR2 YYNGEE. J was trimmed by 3 bases and V by 3 bases; bases with no gene match: 10. The CDR3 length is 17 residues. As DNA, the CDR3 is TGTGCCAGCAGCGGAGTTCTTAGCGGGGGAATCTACAATGAGCAGTTCTTC. It specifies CASSGVLSGGIYNEQFF.

The rearrangement uses TRBV9 and TRBJ2-7; 9 nucleotides match TRBD2. The CDR3 contains 14 residues. J lost 6 bases, V lost 3 bases, and 7 bases had no gene match. Germline values: CDR1 SGDLS, CDR2 YYNGEE. CDR3 residues: CASSGSGRVGEQYF. CDR3 bases: TGTGCCAGCAGCGGTAGCGGGAGAGTGGGCGAGCAGTACTTC. Full variable domain (remainder filled in from reference TRBV9 and TRBJ2-7): DSGVTQTPKHLITATGQRVTLRCSPRSGDLSVYWYQQSLDQGLQFLIQYYNGEERAKGNILERFSAQQFPDLHSELNLSSLELGDSALYFCASSGSGRVGEQYFGPGTRLTVT.

This chain joins TRBV27 and TRBJ1-2, with unresolved D. V dropped 6 bases and J dropped 5 bases, with 22 bases sitting between them. The V gene's germline CDR1 is MNHEY and CDR2 SMNVEV (reference sequence). There are 16 residues in the CDR3. DNA for the CDR3: TGTGCCAGCAGCCGAGCACTACAAGCTCCAGGTTATGGCTACACCTTC. Encoded protein: CASSRALQAPGYGYTF.

The chain employs TRBV7-6 and TRBJ2-7; D not certain. V was shortened by 1 base and J by 5 bases, with 6 bases between the two germline ends. The CDR3 has 12 residues. The germline gives CDR1 SGHVS, CDR2 FNYEAQ. CDR3 nucleotide sequence: TGTGCCAGCAGCTTAGGTGACCACGAGCAGTACTTC. Amino acid sequence: CASSLGDHEQYF.

The chain combines TRBV10-3 with TRBJ2-7; 7 positions agree with TRBD1. After removal of 1 base from V and 3 bases from J, the junction contained 9 bases not matched to a gene. Germline loops: CDR1 ENHRY, CDR2 SYGVKD. This CDR3 has 16 amino acids. The CDR3 nucleotides are TGTGCCATCAGTGAGTGTTCCTCCAGGGGGAGCTACGAGCAGTACTTC. Translation: CAISECSSRGSYEQYF.

Details on this clone: Germline and junction disagree at one end, which may indicate a read error. The V call is TRBV7-7, the J call TRBJ2-1; TRBD2 aligns across 9 bases. CDR1 SSHAT and CDR2 FNYEAQ come from the germline V gene (reference sequence). CDR3 length: 15 amino acids. CDR3 bases: TGTGCTAGCAGCTTACGGGCTAGCGGGAACAATGAGCAGTTCTTC. Protein product: CASSLRASGNNEQFF.

The chain uses TRBV7-9 and TRBJ2-5; TRBD2 matches 8 bases. CDR1 and CDR2 from the germline V gene are SEHNR and FQNEAQ (reference sequence). CDR3 size: 16 residues. V gave up 6 bases and J gave up 5 bases; unmatched junction bases: 14. CDR3 protein: CASSPGAGGHRETQYF. In nucleotides, the CDR3 is TGTGCCAGCAGTCCAGGGGCGGGGGGCCATAGGGAGACCCAGTACTTC.

The rearrangement uses TRBV5-1 and TRBJ1-2, with D uncertain. The CDR3 is 14 residues long. Germline loops: CDR1 SGHRS, CDR2 YFSETQ. The germline V and J ends were trimmed by 0 bases and 6 bases, with 12 bases remaining between them. CDR3 sequence: CASSLGTKKDGYTF. In nucleotides, the CDR3 is TGCGCCAGCAGCTTGGGTACCAAAAAGGATGGCTACACCTTC.

The V call is TRBV7-3, the J call TRBJ2-5; 8 bases fit TRBD2. The J segment lost 5 bases and the V segment lost 5 bases, leaving 7 bases of the junction unmatched. CDR1 is SGHTA, CDR2 FQGTGA, per germline. The CDR3 loop spans 14 amino acids. CDR3 in amino acids: CASSPTREEETQYF. In nucleotides, the CDR3 is TGTGCCAGCAGCCCAACGCGGGAGGAGGAGACCCAGTACTTC.

The chain recombines TRBV6-1 with TRBJ1-5; TRBD1 is a possible D gene (6 bases). The V gene's germline CDR1 is MNHNS and CDR2 SASEGT. The V gene lost 5 bases and the J gene lost 4 bases, with 15 bases spanning the gap. The CDR3 covers 15 residues. CDR3 nucleotides: TGTGCCAGCAGTCTCGGAGGGGGGATTAATCAGCCCCAGCATTTT. Translating it yields CASSLGGGINQPQHF.

The chain employs TRBV28 and TRBJ1-4, with D uncertain. Germline CDR1 and CDR2: MDHEN and SYDVKM. V lost 1 base, J lost 7 bases, and 4 bases lay in between. The CDR3 extends over 12 amino acids. The CDR3 region is CASSLLGEKLFF. CDR3 nucleotide sequence: TGTGCCAGCAGTTTATTGGGTGAAAAACTGTTTTTT.

The chain employs TRBV27 and TRBJ2-4; maybe TRBD2 (5 bases). This CDR3 has 13 amino acids. The ends were cut back, 0 bases at V and 9 bases at J, with 9 bases in the middle. Germline V gene sequence: CDR1 MNHEY, CDR2 SMNVEV (reference sequence). The CDR3 bases are TGTGCCAGCAGTTTATCCGGAGGAGGCATTCAGTACTTC. It encodes CASSLSGGGIQYF.

The chain combines TRBV19 with TRBJ1-2; D remains ambiguous. V lost 7 bases and J lost 3, with 12 bases in between. The CDR3 loop spans 13 amino acids. Germline loops: CDR1 LNHDA, CDR2 SQIVND (reference sequence). CDR3 sequence: CASTSGEDYGYTF. In DNA, the CDR3 is TGTGCCAGTACCAGCGGGGAGGACTATGGCTACACCTTC. The complete variable domain, with remaining parts taken from reference TRBV19 and TRBJ1-2, reads DGGITQSPKYLFRKEGQNVTLSCEQNLNHDAMYWYRQDPGQGLRLIYYSQIVNDFQKGDIAEGYSVSREKKESFPLTVTSAQKNPTAFYLCASTSGEDYGYTFGSGTRLTVV.